These 5 T cell receptor beta chains came from one sample sequenced in a study of technical replicates of blood from a few donors. Sequenced by immunoSEQ multiplex PCR; TCRdb stores in-frame clones only, minus some. The sample includes some 64,000 clones, around 93% of them seen just once. The sample was PBMCs. The source of these receptors is a human donor in good health. Some clones in this sample may be carry-over from other donors' samples.

V is TRBV29-1 and J is TRBJ2-1, with 16 bases fitting TRBD2. The CDR3 spans 16 residues. CDR1 and CDR2 from the germline V gene are SQVTM and ANQGSEA. J gave up 8 bases and V 7 bases, and 11 bases lay outside the gene matches. The CDR3 protein is CSAGTGGTSGRDEQFF. CDR3 sequence (DNA): TGCAGCGCAGGGACAGGGGGGACTAGCGGGAGGGATGAGCAGTTCTTC.

In nucleotides, the CDR3 is TGTGCCACCAGCAGATCCGGACAGGCCGGTGGCTACACCTTC. Translating gives CATSRSGQAGGYTF. The chain uses TRBV15 and TRBJ1-2; the match to TRBD1 covers 7 bases. The V segment lost 2 bases and the J segment 7 bases; nucleotides outside the gene matches: 7. In germline, CDR1 is LNHNV, CDR2 YYDKDF (reference sequence). CDR3 length equals 14 residues. The full variable domain, its missing parts supplied by reference TRBV15 and TRBJ1-2, is DAMVIQNPRYQVTQFGKPVTLSCSQTLNHNVMYWYQQKSSQAPKLLFHYYDKDFNNEADTPDNFQSRRPNTSFCFLDIRSPGLGDTAMYLCATSRSGQAGGYTFGSGTRLTVV.

The chain uses TRBV6-5 and TRBJ2-1; 9 nucleotides line up with TRBD2. From germline, CDR1 is MNHEY and CDR2 SVGAGI. The CDR3 covers 14 residues. V shed 6 bases, J shed 4 bases, and the junction held 4 bases outside the gene matches. The CDR3 loop reads CASSPSGGYNEQFF. Here the CDR3 DNA reads TGTGCCAGCAGCCCCAGCGGGGGGTACAATGAGCAGTTCTTC.

V and J are TRBV7-9 and TRBJ2-3; possible D gene TRBD1, 6 bases. The germline gives CDR1 SEHNR, CDR2 FQNEAQ (reference sequence). This CDR3 spans 12 amino acids. Trimming removed 8 bases from V and 4 bases from J, with 10 bases in between. The CDR3 loop is CASPPGADTQYF. The DNA of the CDR3 is TGTGCCAGCCCCCCAGGGGCAGATACGCAGTATTTT.

The chain couples TRBV7-9 to TRBJ2-7, with TRBD1 identical over 11 bases. The CDR3 has 17 residues. J lost 0 bases, V lost 0 bases, and 4 bases had no gene match. The germline V gene has CDR1 SEHNR and CDR2 FQNEAQ (reference sequence). The CDR3 DNA reads TGTGCCAGCAGCTTAGCTGCCGGGACAGGGGGCTCCTACGAGCAGTACTTC. This codes for CASSLAAGTGGSYEQYF.